The following is a T cell receptor (beta chain) sequence with its context. Compared with germline, one end of the junction differs, possibly owing to a read error. The data originate from a study of blood T cell repertoires in COVID-19. The wider study: Whether acute or convalescent, the COVID-19 samples came from the United States, Italy and Spain. Sample material is recorded as cDNA or gDNA derived from T cells, B-cell-depleted T cells, or PBMCs.

This CDR3 has 16 residues. Germline V CDR1 and CDR2: SGHRS, YFSETQ. Per the study methods: For nucleated cells, counts were estimated from reference gene primer amplification. Repertoires were generated with immunoSEQ multiplex PCR, while TCRdb's copy carries only in-frame clones and drops some. For V, J and clone size, that table is used; D and trimming come from the DNA. The sample lists 90,000 or so clones, about 90% seen once, with under 8.5% in the top ten. During active infection, Seattle patients enrolled and were then monitored through disease. The TCR was taken from a man aged 18 to 29 with COVID-19, enrolled during active disease. The chain joins TRBV5-1 to TRBJ1-4, with a tentative D call TRBD1 (5 bases). What was sequenced was peripheral blood. In DNA, the CDR3 is TGCGCCAGCAGCTTGTGGGGATCGGACACGAATGAAAAACTGCTTTTT. It encodes CASSLWGSDTNEKLLF.